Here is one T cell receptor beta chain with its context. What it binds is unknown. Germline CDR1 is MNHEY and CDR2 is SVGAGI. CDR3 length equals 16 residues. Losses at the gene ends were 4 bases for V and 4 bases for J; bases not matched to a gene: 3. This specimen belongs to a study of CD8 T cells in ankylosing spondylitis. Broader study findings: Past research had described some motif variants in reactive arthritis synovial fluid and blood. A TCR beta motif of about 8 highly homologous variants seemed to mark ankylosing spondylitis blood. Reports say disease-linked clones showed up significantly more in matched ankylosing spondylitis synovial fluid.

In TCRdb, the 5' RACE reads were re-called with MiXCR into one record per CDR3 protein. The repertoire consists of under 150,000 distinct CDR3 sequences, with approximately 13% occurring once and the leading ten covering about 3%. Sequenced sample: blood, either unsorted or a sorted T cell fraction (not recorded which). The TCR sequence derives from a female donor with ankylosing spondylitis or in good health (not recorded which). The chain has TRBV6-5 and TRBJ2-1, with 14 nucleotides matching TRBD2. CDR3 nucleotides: TGTGCCAGCAGTTGGACTAGCGGGGGGTTATACAATGAGCAGTTCTTC. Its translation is CASSWTSGGLYNEQFF.